This T cell receptor (beta chain) was captured in a study of T cells after yellow fever vaccination. Broader study findings: Few clonotypes appeared in both CD4 and CD8 compartments. Post-booster samples contained most primary-vaccination clones (nearly 98% CD4, about 85% CD8).

Conversion of TCR transcripts into cDNA relied on 5'RACE template switching, which added a universal primer site and UMIs. TCRdb processed the 5' RACE reads anew with MiXCR; each CDR3 protein has one entry. Found here are hundreds of thousands of distinct CDR3 sequences, 8.7% of them singletons; the top ten hold roughly 18%. This CDR3 has 15 amino acids. Trimming removed 4 bases from V and 3 bases from J; junction bases left unmatched: 3. CDR1 SEHNR and CDR2 FQNEAQ come from the germline V gene (reference sequence). This clonotype has just a few counts. What it binds is unknown. The source was PBMCs, collected on the day of the first yellow fever vaccination. The chain recombines TRBV7-9 with TRBJ2-5; 12 positions agree with TRBD1. The sequence derives from a man younger than 35 who received the YFV17D yellow fever vaccine. The CDR3: CASSWGQGAEETQYF. CDR3 nucleotide sequence: TGTGCCAGCAGCTGGGGACAGGGGGCGGAAGAGACCCAGTACTTC.